This TCR beta chain was obtained from a study of shared clonotypes between healthy human individuals. The assay ran at deep level. Genomic DNA of each subset was evenly split across several immunoSEQ plates. The table came from immunoSEQ multiplex PCR; TCRdb's copy has only in-frame clones and leaves some out. This sample has millions of clones, with about 95% found just once. The V end lost 11 bases, the J end lost 0 bases, and 17 bases lay between the germline ends. This CDR3 has 14 amino acids. Germline CDR1 ENHRY, CDR2 SYGVKD. Terminally differentiated effector memory CD45RA+ cells were excluded from the naive CD8 cells, which were CD45RO-negative and positively selected for CCR7. Donors had no recently reported acute infections or vaccinations and were HIV-negative.

The receptor was derived from a man younger than 30 in good health. Sequencing was performed on naive CD8+ T cells sorted from blood. The rearrangement links TRBV10-3 to TRBJ2-7; tentatively, D is TRBD1 or TRBD2 (6 bases each). The CDR3 loop is CASREGGPSYEQYF. DNA of the CDR3: TGTGCCTCCAGAGAGGGGGGCCCCTCCTACGAGCAGTACTTC.